These T cell receptor beta chains were read from a single sample in a study of HIV-infected children after antiretroviral therapy interruption. TCRdb recomputed calls from the 3' RACE reads with MiXCR, one row per CDR3 protein. The sample lists about 7,300 distinct CDR3 sequences, 15% to 20% occurring once. Sequencing was performed on CD45RO+ CD8+ T cells from PBMCs, pooled from several time points, taken from a donor given antiretroviral therapy, either interrupted or continuous. Source of these receptors: a pool of human donors with HIV. Both conserved end residues are part of each CDR3. Fields, in order: V gene, clone size, J gene, CDR3 protein. A clone size is listed for some rows: how often the clone was seen (once, few, many), or a class if it is expanded.

V gene: TRBV6-1; clone size: many; J gene: TRBJ1-6; CDR3 protein: CASSAYRRPPPSPLHF
V gene: TRBV28; clone size: many; J gene: TRBJ2-7; CDR3 protein: CASSLLAGPTYEQYF
V gene: TRBV20-1; clone size: many; J gene: TRBJ2-7; CDR3 protein: CSATKGTSGTYEQYF
V gene: TRBV20-1; clone size: .; J gene: TRBJ2-3; CDR3 protein: CSAMRGLTDTQYF
V gene: TRBV6-6; clone size: many; J gene: TRBJ1-2; CDR3 protein: CASSYSAGQGASGYTF
V gene: TRBV7-9; clone size: many; J gene: TRBJ2-5; CDR3 protein: CASSFGRAGKTQYF
V gene: TRBV11-2; clone size: many; J gene: TRBJ2-6; CDR3 protein: CASLAGGPGANVLTF
V gene: TRBV19; clone size: many; J gene: TRBJ1-6; CDR3 protein: CASSIGTADYNSPLHF
V gene: TRBV24-1; clone size: .; J gene: TRBJ2-1; CDR3 protein: CAASRDNEQFF
V gene: TRBV24-1; clone size: many; J gene: TRBJ2-1; CDR3 protein: CATSDPGHTFTHEQFF
V gene: TRBV12-3/TRBV12-4; clone size: many; J gene: TRBJ2-7; CDR3 protein: CASSSSSSYEQYF
V gene: TRBV5-1; clone size: many; J gene: TRBJ2-6; CDR3 protein: CASSLAVSTGFGANVLTF
V gene: TRBV20-1; clone size: many; J gene: TRBJ1-4; CDR3 protein: CSARGGHGNEKLFF
V gene: TRBV10-3; clone size: .; J gene: TRBJ1-1; CDR3 protein: CAIRSLERMNTEAFF
V gene: TRBV6-2/TRBV6-3; clone size: medium-sized; J gene: TRBJ2-7; CDR3 protein: CASSEYEQYF
V gene: TRBV15; clone size: .; J gene: TRBJ1-3; CDR3 protein: CATSRREQGPGNTIYF
V gene: TRBV3-1; clone size: medium-sized; J gene: TRBJ2-3; CDR3 protein: CASSQMNRPDTQYF
V gene: TRBV12-3/TRBV12-4; clone size: medium-sized; J gene: TRBJ2-7; CDR3 protein: CASSLEGGVSYEQYF
V gene: TRBV19; clone size: medium-sized; J gene: TRBJ1-2; CDR3 protein: CASSRRIYGYTF
V gene: TRBV7-9; clone size: medium-sized; J gene: TRBJ2-5; CDR3 protein: CASSLAEQETQYF
V gene: TRBV20-1; clone size: many; J gene: TRBJ1-6; CDR3 protein: CSARGTRSAYNSPLHF
V gene: TRBV18; clone size: many; J gene: TRBJ2-7; CDR3 protein: CASSSSYEQYF
V gene: TRBV20-1; clone size: medium-sized; J gene: TRBJ1-3; CDR3 protein: CSAHIPGQPLGGGNTIYF
V gene: TRBV29-1; clone size: .; J gene: TRBJ2-2; CDR3 protein: CSVLSGAGELFF
V gene: TRBV20-1; clone size: .; J gene: TRBJ2-7; CDR3 protein: CSARDLGRGRIAEQYF
V gene: TRBV7-8; clone size: medium-sized; J gene: TRBJ2-7; CDR3 protein: CASSRDRGRFYEQYF
V gene: TRBV4-3; clone size: .; J gene: TRBJ2-1; CDR3 protein: CASSQGLATYNEQFF
V gene: TRBV14; clone size: many; J gene: TRBJ2-1; CDR3 protein: CASSPLGLRGSSYNEQFF
V gene: TRBV20-1; clone size: many; J gene: TRBJ2-3; CDR3 protein: CSAYRGEGSEATDTQYF
V gene: TRBV7-8; clone size: medium-sized; J gene: TRBJ2-7; CDR3 protein: CASSALRDRASYEQYF
V gene: TRBV3-1; clone size: many; J gene: TRBJ2-3; CDR3 protein: CASSRRDRVLTDTQYF
V gene: TRBV7-9; clone size: many; J gene: TRBJ2-3; CDR3 protein: CASSYTGPSTDTQYF
V gene: TRBV18; clone size: medium-sized; J gene: TRBJ2-7; CDR3 protein: CASSPAQSSYEQYF
V gene: TRBV7-2; clone size: many; J gene: TRBJ1-2; CDR3 protein: CASSLRAADGYTF
V gene: TRBV18; clone size: many; J gene: TRBJ1-2; CDR3 protein: CASSPSLDHGYTF
V gene: TRBV19; clone size: many; J gene: TRBJ1-5; CDR3 protein: CASSLGRGSGNQPQHF
V gene: TRBV5-3; clone size: many; J gene: TRBJ1-5; CDR3 protein: CVRRNRWPRINGQPQHF
V gene: TRBV5-1; clone size: many; J gene: TRBJ1-1; CDR3 protein: CASSRPAGGSTEAFF
V gene: TRBV6-5; clone size: many; J gene: TRBJ2-1; CDR3 protein: CASSAAGGPNYNEQFF
V gene: TRBV29-1; clone size: many; J gene: TRBJ2-5; CDR3 protein: CSVEDSRTQYF